This T cell receptor beta chain is drawn from a study of T cells in Graves' hyperthyroidism and ophthalmopathy. The CDR3 contains 15 residues. V was cut by 8 bases and J by 2 bases, with 18 bases left in between. The study, taken as a whole, reports: The model made its ophthalmopathy prediction, and onset followed a median about 6 months later. Classification by a 13 V-J model distinguished ophthalmopathy from stable hyperthyroidism.

Note on this clonotype: The antigen remains unidentified.

From RNA transcripts, TCR beta CDR3 regions were amplified. An initial round of RT-PCR targeting the TCR CDR3 relied on the HTBI primer set. A single record per CDR3 protein comes from TCRdb applying MiXCR to the multiplex PCR reads. The sample includes more than 500,000 distinct CDR3 sequences, 46% of them seen just once. The clonotype originates from an adult woman with Graves' disease, either hyperthyroidism or ophthalmopathy (not recorded which). The chain joins TRBV12-3 or TRBV12-4 to TRBJ2-5; TRBD1 is a possible D gene (6 bases). Sequenced sample: peripheral blood or thyroid tissue (not recorded which). This CDR3 reads CASGLGTRAQETQYF. The CDR3 DNA reads TGTGCCAGCGGCCTCGGGACAAGAGCTCAAGAGACCCAGTACTTC.